What follows is one T cell receptor beta chain and its context. Its antigen is unidentified. The CDR3 sequence is 16 residues long. Trimming cost V 5 bases and J 1 base; bases outside gene matches: 9. The germline CDR1 and CDR2 sequences are SGHVS and FNYEAQ. The entry originates in a study of cytomegalovirus exposure and HLA in healthy donors. Study at large: Of the donors genotyped, some 400 in all, 80% to 85% fell in the Caucasian-associated ancestry cluster. General study points: The study labeled 164 TCR beta chains cytomegalovirus-associated. Using a false discovery rate of 0.05, a later analysis showed that roughly 16,000 TCR beta sequences were associated with HLA alleles.

The PCR made use of 60 Vbeta and 13 Jbeta primers. Assay: immunoSEQ multiplex PCR; the TCRdb copy retains only in-frame clones and omits some. The data show approximately 170,000 clones, 80% seen once. Sample: PBMCs. The source of this sequence is a male donor in good health and CMV-seronegative. J is TRBJ2-3 and V is TRBV7-6; TRBD2 aligns across 7 bases. The CDR3 DNA follows: TGTGCCAGCAGCCCACGGGGGGAGGCGGGCACAGATACGCAGTATTTT. It is translated as CASSPRGEAGTDTQYF.